The rows below give T cell receptor beta chains drawn from one sample of a study of shared clonotypes between healthy human individuals. Using immunoSEQ multiplex PCR, the repertoire was profiled, and TCRdb retains in-frame clones only, with some absent. The table has hundreds of thousands of clones, about 96% seen once. The sample was naive CD8+ T cells sorted from blood. These receptors all stem from a woman under 40 in good health. Both conserved end residues are part of each CDR3. A D gene is named only where the DNA matches it firmly. Some rows have no size entry. The others give once, few or many, or a class for an expanded clone.

abundance: NA
v_gene: TRBV27
d_gene: NA
j_gene: TRBJ1-2
CDR3aa: CASSFGPRNGYTF
CDR3nt: TGTGCCAGCAGTTTCGGGCCGCGGAATGGCTACACCTTC

abundance: NA
v_gene: TRBV9
d_gene: NA
j_gene: TRBJ2-1
CDR3aa: CASSVALSSYNEQFF
CDR3nt: TGTGCCAGCAGCGTAGCCCTAAGCTCCTACAATGAGCAGTTCTTC

abundance: NA
v_gene: TRBV6-5
d_gene: NA
j_gene: TRBJ1-1
CDR3aa: CASSAGQPNTEAFF
CDR3nt: TGTGCCAGCAGTGCAGGACAGCCGAACACTGAAGCTTTCTTT

abundance: few
v_gene: TRBV11-3
d_gene: NA
j_gene: TRBJ2-2
CDR3aa: CASSSGAGETGELFF
CDR3nt: TGTGCCAGCAGCTCTGGGGCAGGGGAGACCGGGGAGCTGTTTTTT

abundance: NA
v_gene: TRBV6-4
d_gene: NA
j_gene: TRBJ1-5
CDR3aa: CASAGSNQPQHF
CDR3nt: TGTGCCAGCGCCGGGTCCAATCAGCCCCAGCATTTT

abundance: once
v_gene: TRBV5-6
d_gene: TRBD1
j_gene: TRBJ2-1
CDR3aa: CASSLRDRSYNEQFF
CDR3nt: TGTGCCAGCAGCTTGCGGGACAGATCCTACAATGAGCAGTTCTTC

abundance: once
v_gene: TRBV4-2
d_gene: NA
j_gene: TRBJ2-2
CDR3aa: CASSQELGGELFF
CDR3nt: TGTGCCAGCAGCCAAGAATTGGGCGGGGAGCTGTTTTTT

abundance: NA
v_gene: TRBV28
d_gene: NA
j_gene: TRBJ1-2
CDR3aa: CASSPSGFNGYTF
CDR3nt: TGTGCCAGCAGTCCCTCGGGGTTTAATGGCTACACCTTC

abundance: NA
v_gene: TRBV7-9
d_gene: NA
j_gene: TRBJ2-5
CDR3aa: CAIPPPRSGSNQETQYF
CDR3nt: TGTGCCATCCCCCCCCCGCGGAGCGGATCAAACCAAGAGACCCAGTACTTC

abundance: NA
v_gene: TRBV28
d_gene: NA
j_gene: TRBJ1-2
CDR3aa: CASSLSSRDSLKYGYTF
CDR3nt: TGTGCCAGCAGTTTATCTTCCCGGGACTCCTTGAAGTATGGCTACACCTTC

abundance: once
v_gene: TRBV6-1
d_gene: NA
j_gene: TRBJ1-2
CDR3aa: CASTERGIGYTF
CDR3nt: TGTGCCAGCACCGAGCGGGGTATCGGCTACACCTTC

abundance: NA
v_gene: TRBV28
d_gene: TRBD2
j_gene: TRBJ2-1
CDR3aa: CASSSPLAGLIGEQFF
CDR3nt: TGTGCCAGCAGTTCCCCCCTAGCGGGACTTATTGGTGAGCAGTTCTTC

abundance: NA
v_gene: TRBV2
d_gene: TRBD2
j_gene: TRBJ2-5
CDR3aa: CASSETSGTIQETQYF
CDR3nt: TGTGCCAGCAGTGAAACTAGCGGGACCATCCAAGAGACCCAGTACTTC

abundance: NA
v_gene: TRBV11-2
d_gene: TRBD2
j_gene: TRBJ2-5
CDR3aa: CASSLGLIREGETQYF
CDR3nt: TGTGCCAGCAGCTTAGGTCTTATAAGGGAGGGGGAGACCCAGTACTTC

abundance: once
v_gene: TRBV7-7
d_gene: NA
j_gene: TRBJ2-1
CDR3aa: CASSLVDNNEQFF
CDR3nt: TGTGCCAGCAGCTTAGTTGATAACAATGAGCAGTTCTTC

abundance: NA
v_gene: TRBV6-6
d_gene: TRBD2
j_gene: TRBJ2-1
CDR3aa: CASSLSGGIYNEQFF
CDR3nt: TGTGCCAGCAGCCTTAGCGGGGGGATCTACAATGAGCAGTTCTTC

abundance: NA
v_gene: TRBV2
d_gene: NA
j_gene: TRBJ2-5
CDR3aa: CASMGGQETQYF
CDR3nt: TGTGCCAGCATGGGCGGCCAAGAGACCCAGTACTTC

abundance: NA
v_gene: TRBV29-1
d_gene: TRBD2
j_gene: TRBJ2-2
CDR3aa: CSGRGTSGNTGELFF
CDR3nt: TGCAGCGGTCGAGGGACTAGCGGAAACACCGGGGAGCTGTTTTTT

abundance: NA
v_gene: TRBV27
d_gene: TRBD2
j_gene: TRBJ2-1
CDR3aa: CASSLWSGSGYNEQFF
CDR3nt: TGTGCCAGCAGTTTATGGAGCGGGAGTGGGTACAATGAGCAGTTCTTC

abundance: NA
v_gene: TRBV5-1
d_gene: TRBD2
j_gene: TRBJ2-7
CDR3aa: CASSPGGESYEQYF
CDR3nt: TGCGCCAGCAGCCCGGGGGGAGAGTCCTACGAGCAGTACTTC

abundance: NA
v_gene: TRBV7-7
d_gene: NA
j_gene: TRBJ2-7
CDR3aa: CASSLGRGSSYEQYF
CDR3nt: TGTGCCAGCAGCTTAGGCAGGGGATCTTCCTACGAGCAGTACTTC

abundance: NA
v_gene: TRBV10-3
d_gene: NA
j_gene: TRBJ2-7
CDR3aa: CAINNPPNEQYF
CDR3nt: TGTGCCATCAACAACCCCCCCAACGAGCAGTACTTC

abundance: NA
v_gene: TRBV5-1
d_gene: TRBD2
j_gene: TRBJ2-3
CDR3aa: CASSLVGAGSTDTQYF
CDR3nt: TGCGCCAGCAGCTTGGTCGGAGCGGGGAGCACAGATACGCAGTATTTT

abundance: NA
v_gene: TRBV27
d_gene: NA
j_gene: TRBJ1-5
CDR3aa: CASSLTGVSNQPQHF
CDR3nt: TGTGCCAGCAGTCTAACGGGGGTTAGCAATCAGCCCCAGCATTTT

abundance: NA
v_gene: TRBV25-1
d_gene: TRBD2
j_gene: TRBJ2-7
CDR3aa: CASSGLTSGESYEQYF
CDR3nt: TGTGCCAGCAGTGGATTAACTAGCGGAGAATCCTACGAGCAGTACTTC

abundance: NA
v_gene: TRBV28
d_gene: TRBD1
j_gene: TRBJ1-5
CDR3aa: CASSLVRQGADQPQHF
CDR3nt: TGTGCCAGCAGTTTGGTGCGACAGGGGGCCGATCAGCCCCAGCATTTT

abundance: NA
v_gene: TRBV7-7
d_gene: NA
j_gene: TRBJ2-1
CDR3aa: CASSLAEGNEQFF
CDR3nt: TGTGCCAGCAGCTTAGCCGAAGGGAATGAGCAGTTCTTC

abundance: NA
v_gene: TRBV7-7
d_gene: TRBD1
j_gene: TRBJ2-5
CDR3aa: CASSSQGARQETQYF
CDR3nt: TGTGCCAGCAGCTCACAGGGGGCGAGGCAAGAGACCCAGTACTTC

abundance: NA
v_gene: TRBV9
d_gene: TRBD1
j_gene: TRBJ1-3
CDR3aa: CASNKGTDSGNTIYF
CDR3nt: TGTGCCAGCAACAAGGGGACAGACTCTGGAAACACCATATATTTT

abundance: NA
v_gene: TRBV5-6
d_gene: TRBD2
j_gene: TRBJ2-7
CDR3aa: CASSLESGRAFEQYF
CDR3nt: TGTGCCAGCAGCCTGGAGTCCGGGAGGGCCTTCGAGCAGTACTTC